The 26 T cell receptor beta chains given below trace back to one sample, sequenced in a study of blood T cell repertoires in COVID-19. The repertoire was sequenced with immunoSEQ multiplex PCR; TCRdb's copy has only in-frame clones and lacks some. The sample consists of fewer than 250,000 clones, 83% of them appearing once. Source material: peripheral blood. The receptors come from a woman in her forties or fifties with acute or convalescent COVID-19.

The chain combines TRBV29-1 with TRBJ2-5; a possible D gene is TRBD2 (6 bases). CDR3 length equals 15 residues. The ends were cut back, 4 bases at V and 1 base at J, with 16 bases in the middle. Germline V lookup: CDR1 SQVTM, CDR2 ANQGSEA. CDR3 sequence: CSVGGPLALQETQYF. The CDR3, as DNA: TGCAGCGTTGGAGGGCCCCTAGCGCTCCAAGAGACCCAGTACTTC.

V is TRBV4-2 and J is TRBJ2-7; a weak D match, TRBD2 (6 bases). The V and J ends lost 5 bases and 5 bases respectively, with 10 bases between them. Germline loops: CDR1 LGHNA, CDR2 YNFKEQ. This CDR3 is 12 amino acids long. The chain's CDR3 is CASSREVNEQYF. Written as DNA, the CDR3 is TGTGCCAGCAGCAGGGAGGTGAACGAGCAGTACTTC.

The CDR3: CASGLGASQEETQYF. The CDR3 DNA sequence: TGTGCTAGTGGTTTGGGCGCGAGCCAAGAAGAGACCCAGTACTTC. This chain links TRBV12-5 with TRBJ2-5; D call uncertain. The germline CDR1 and CDR2 sequences are LGHNT and FRNRAP. Trimming removed 1 base from V and 3 bases from J, with 12 bases in between. The length of the CDR3 is 15 residues.

The gene calls are TRBV25-1 and TRBJ2-1, with 12 bases identical to TRBD2. The germline CDR1 and CDR2 sequences are MGHDK and SYGVNS. This CDR3 is built from 15 residues. J gave up 9 bases and V 7 bases, and 10 bases lay outside the gene matches. In DNA, the CDR3 is TGTGCCAGCACCCCGACTAGCGGGAGACTTGGTGAGCAGTTCTTC. Its protein is CASTPTSGRLGEQFF.

V and J are TRBV7-7 and TRBJ2-5; TRBD2 agrees at 11 bases. After removal of 5 bases from V and 6 bases from J, the junction contained 8 bases not matched to a gene. Germline CDR1 and CDR2: SSHAT and FNYEAQ (reference sequence). The CDR3 consists of 15 residues. CDR3 in amino acids: CASSLGGTSGKTQYF. CDR3 DNA sequence: TGTGCCAGCAGCCTCGGCGGGACTAGCGGAAAGACCCAGTACTTC. Full variable domain (missing parts from reference TRBV7-7 and TRBJ2-5): GAGVSQSPRYKVTKRGQDVTLRCDPISSHATLYWYQQALGQGPEFLTYFNYEAQPDKSGLPSDRFSAERPEGSISTLTIQRTEQRDSAMYRCASSLGGTSGKTQYFGPGTRLLVL.

The V call is TRBV5-1, the J call TRBJ2-7, with no clear D. The CDR3 runs 14 residues. V was pared by 2 bases and J by 0 bases, with 9 bases between. CDR1 and CDR2 (germline): SGHRS, YFSETQ. The CDR3 sequence is CASSLSLSSYEQYF. In DNA, the CDR3 is TGCGCCAGCAGCTTATCGCTGAGCTCCTACGAGCAGTACTTC. Based on the CDR3 plus reference TRBV5-1 and TRBJ2-7, the full variable domain is KAGVTQTPRYLIKTRGQQVTLSCSPISGHRSVSWYQQTPGQGLQFLFEYFSETQRNKGNFPGRFSGRQFSNSRSEMNVSTLELGDSALYLCASSLSLSSYEQYFGPGTRLTVT.

The gene calls are TRBV28 and TRBJ2-7; 9 nucleotides align to TRBD1. This CDR3 region has 17 residues. Germline V lookup: CDR1 MDHEN, CDR2 SYDVKM. J lost 5 bases, V lost 3 bases, and 14 bases had no gene match. The CDR3, as DNA: TGTGCCAGCAGTTTGCCGCGCGGTGACAGGGGGAAGGACGAGCAGTACTTC. It specifies CASSLPRGDRGKDEQYF.

This chain uses TRBV2 with TRBJ2-6; unclear D gene. Trimming removed 11 bases from V and 4 bases from J, with 12 bases in between. This CDR3 spans 13 amino acids. CDR1 and CDR2 (germline): SNHLY, FYNNEI. The CDR3 DNA reads as TGTGCCCACCCAGGCTCCGGGGCCAACGTCCTGACTTTC. Protein product: CAHPGSGANVLTF.

The chain links TRBV6-2 or TRBV6-3 to TRBJ2-1, with D perhaps matching TRBD1 (5 bases). The CDR3 covers 14 residues. Germline CDR1 and CDR2: MNHEY and SVGEGT. Between the trimmed V and J ends, which lost 0 bases and 13 bases, there was a span of 16 bases. This chain's CDR3 is CASSYSKIQVKQFF. The CDR3 DNA is TGTGCCAGCAGTTACTCGAAGATACAGGTCAAACAGTTCTTC.

The J gene is TRBJ1-2, the V gene TRBV11-3, with 9 bases that match TRBD1. V dropped 4 bases and J dropped 8; count of bases not matched to a gene: 5. CDR3 length: 13 residues. The germline V gene encodes CDR1 SGHNT and CDR2 YENEEA. The CDR3 spells CASSSGQGVGYTF. In DNA, the CDR3 is TGTGCCAGCAGCTCGGGACAGGGAGTAGGCTACACCTTC.

The chain employs TRBV30 and TRBJ1-2; 8 bases fit TRBD1. Per germline, CDR1 GTSNPN and CDR2 SVGIG (reference sequence). V lost 3 bases and J lost 4; bases outside the gene matches: 7. This CDR3 has 14 residues. CDR3 amino acids: CAWRRGQGSYGYTF. CDR3 nucleotides: TGTGCCTGGAGGCGAGGACAGGGAAGCTATGGCTACACCTTC.

The chain is built from TRBV27 and TRBJ1-1; perhaps TRBD1 as D (6 bases). V was pared by 2 bases and J by 7 bases, with 11 bases between. Looked up from germline, CDR1 is MNHEY and CDR2 is SMNVEV (reference sequence). The CDR3 covers 13 residues. This CDR3 reads CASSLGQTYEAFF. CDR3 DNA sequence: TGTGCCAGCAGTTTAGGACAGACCTATGAAGCTTTCTTT.

The chain combines TRBV15 with TRBJ2-1; possible D gene TRBD1, 6 bases. The CDR3 extends over 15 amino acids. Trimming pared 0 bases from V and 8 bases from J, leaving 14 bases between. Germline CDR1 and CDR2: LNHNV and YYDKDF (reference sequence). CDR3 residues: CATSRDRVRGDEQFF. The CDR3 DNA follows: TGTGCCACCAGCAGAGATAGGGTCAGGGGCGATGAGCAGTTCTTC.

This chain joins TRBV27 and TRBJ2-3, with D maybe TRBD2 (5 bases). Trimming removed 4 bases from V and 6 bases from J, with 17 bases in between. The CDR3 totals 15 residues. Germline V gene data show CDR1 as MNHEY and CDR2 as SMNVEV (reference sequence). CDR3 amino acids: CASSSKARGRDTQYF. The CDR3 bases are TGTGCCAGCAGTTCAAAGGCCCGGGGTAGGGATACGCAGTATTTT.

The chain couples TRBV4-2 to TRBJ2-1; TRBD2 might be the D (6 bases). The germline gives CDR1 LGHNA, CDR2 YNFKEQ. Trimming pared 3 bases from V and 5 bases from J, leaving 14 bases between. This CDR3 has 15 residues. The CDR3 sequence: CASSQGWTNNNEQFF. The CDR3 region has the DNA TGTGCCAGCAGCCAGGGTTGGACTAATAACAATGAGCAGTTCTTC.

J is TRBJ1-1 and V is TRBV28, with no clear D. This CDR3 is built from 15 residues. CDR1 is MDHEN and CDR2 is SYDVKM in the germline V gene. The germline V and J ends were trimmed by 5 bases and 1 base, with 14 bases remaining between them. The CDR3, as DNA: TGTGCCAGCAGTCCCCTATTCGGTCCGAACACTGAAGCTTTCTTT. This encodes CASSPLFGPNTEAFF.

The gene calls are TRBV27 and TRBJ2-1; D remains ambiguous. The germline V gene encodes CDR1 MNHEY and CDR2 SMNVEV (reference sequence). Trimming pared 6 bases from V and 6 bases from J, leaving 15 bases between. The CDR3 extends over 14 amino acids. The CDR3 coding sequence is TGTGCCAGCAGCTTTTATGAGAGAATCAATGAGCAGTTCTTC. Translation gives CASSFYERINEQFF.

The chain combines TRBV27 with TRBJ2-2; TRBD1 is a possible D gene (5 bases). Germline CDR1 MNHEY, CDR2 SMNVEV (reference sequence). The germline V and J ends were trimmed by 1 base and 7 bases, with 19 bases remaining between them. The CDR3 loop spans 17 amino acids. The CDR3 sequence is CASSLFPLGQGGGELFF. The CDR3 region has the DNA TGTGCCAGCAGTTTATTTCCCCTTGGGCAGGGTGGCGGGGAGCTGTTTTTT.

This clone came up once. The CDR3 DNA follows: TGTGCCAGCAGTGAAGTAGTAGGCGGGAACACCGGGGAGCTGTTTTTT. Translating gives CASSEVVGGNTGELFF. The V and J genes are TRBV6-1 and TRBJ2-2; D not certain. The CDR3 contains 16 residues. Germline loops: CDR1 MNHNS, CDR2 SASEGT. Trimming removed 1 base from V and 1 base from J, with 10 bases in between.

This sequence joins TRBV10-2 and TRBJ2-3, with 10 bases that match TRBD2. The germline gives CDR1 WSHSY, CDR2 SAAADI. The CDR3 runs to 18 residues. The J segment lost 5 bases and the V segment lost 4 bases, leaving 15 bases of the junction unmatched. The CDR3: CASSGVAGPSGSQDTQYF. CDR3 coding DNA: TGCGCCAGCAGTGGAGTGGCTGGGCCTAGCGGGAGTCAAGATACGCAGTATTTT.

This clone was observed many times. The rearrangement links TRBV5-8 to TRBJ1-5, with D maybe TRBD1 (6 bases). Germline V CDR1 and CDR2: SGHTS, YDEGEE. There are 18 residues in the CDR3. Trimming took 1 base from V and 2 from J, leaving 19 bases between them. The CDR3: CASSLTPSYRAGNQPQHF. CDR3 coding DNA: TGTGCCAGCAGCTTGACCCCATCGTACAGGGCTGGCAATCAGCCCCAGCATTTT.

V and J are TRBV5-1 and TRBJ2-7, with 14 bases identical to TRBD2. CDR3 length: 15 amino acids. Germline assignment: CDR1 SGHRS and CDR2 YFSETQ. The V gene end was trimmed by 4 bases and the J gene end by 6 bases; junction bases not matched to a gene: 6. The CDR3 here is CASSPIGTSGSEQYF. The CDR3 nucleotides read TGCGCCAGCAGCCCAATTGGGACTAGCGGGAGCGAGCAGTACTTC.

The chain recombines TRBV5-1 with TRBJ1-1; D perhaps matches TRBD1 (5 bases). Trimming pared 3 bases from V and 4 bases from J, leaving 16 bases between. The CDR3 has 15 residues. Germline V CDR1 and CDR2: SGHRS, YFSETQ. The CDR3 nucleotides are TGCGCCAGCAGCTACTCGGGGGTCGATAGCACTGAAGCTTTCTTT. Residues: CASSYSGVDSTEAFF.

The gene calls are TRBV10-2 and TRBJ1-1, with D possibly TRBD1 on 5 matching bases. Trimming removed 9 bases from V and 4 bases from J, with 18 bases in between. Germline-derived CDR1 and CDR2 are WSHSY and SAAADI. CDR3 length: 14 residues. DNA for the CDR3: TGCGCCAGTACCTCGTTGGGGGGGAGCACTGAAGCTTTCTTT. Amino acids: CASTSLGGSTEAFF.

The V gene is TRBV12-3 or TRBV12-4, the J gene TRBJ1-2; 7 nucleotides agree with TRBD1. The CDR3 consists of 13 residues. V lost 10 bases to trimming and J lost 8 bases; unmatched junction nucleotides: 13. The CDR3 is CATTLEGARGYTF. CDR3 bases: TGTGCCACCACACTCGAGGGGGCGAGGGGCTACACCTTC.

This rearrangement joins TRBV3-1 (or the pseudogene TRBV3-2) to TRBJ1-4; D is perhaps TRBD1 (5 bases). The CDR3 consists of 13 residues. Germline loops: CDR1 LGHDT, CDR2 YNNKEL (reference sequence). The ends were cut back, 7 bases at V and 7 bases at J, with 13 bases in the middle. The DNA for the CDR3 is TGTGCCAGCAACCCAGGCGGGGGTGAAAAACTGTTTTTT. Protein product: CASNPGGGEKLFF.